A selection of T cell receptor beta chains follows, all from one sample in a study of shared clonotypes between healthy human individuals. Libraries were prepared by immunoSEQ multiplex PCR; TCRdb keeps only in-frame clonotypes and omits some of them. Of 850,000 to 1,200,000 clones listed, roughly 70% are singletons. The sequenced sample consisted of memory CD4+ T cells sorted from blood. The receptors come from a man aged 18 to 30 in good health. CDR3s include the opening cysteine and the closing phenylalanine or tryptophan. D genes are given only for firm matches. Rows may omit the clone size; those that give it use once, few, many or a size class.

v_gene	abundance	d_gene	j_gene	CDR3aa	CDR3nt
TRBV5-1	-	TRBD2	TRBJ2-7	CASSPRLAGGYSYEQYF	TGCGCCAGCAGCCCCAGGCTAGCGGGAGGTTATTCCTACGAGCAGTACTTC
TRBV28	-	TRBD2	TRBJ2-2	CASSLVRGGRTGELFF	TGTGCCAGCAGTTTGGTGCGGGGGGGGCGGACCGGGGAGCTGTTTTTT
TRBV7-9	few	-	TRBJ2-3	CASSSWQSRDTQYF	TGTGCCAGCAGCTCGTGGCAATCTAGGGATACGCAGTATTTT
TRBV19	-	-	TRBJ2-1	CASSNAGTVYNEQFF	TGTGCCAGTAGTAACGCCGGGACGGTCTACAATGAGCAGTTCTTC
TRBV10-3	-	-	TRBJ2-7	CAAAQWGPKDYEQYF	TGTGCCGCCGCACAGTGGGGGCCCAAAGACTACGAGCAGTACTTC
TRBV5-1	few	TRBD1	TRBJ1-3	CASSLGSAGQFSGNTIYF	TGCGCCAGCAGCTTGGGTTCCGCGGGACAGTTCTCTGGAAACACCATATATTTT
TRBV5-4	-	TRBD2	TRBJ2-3	CASRSGGQYSTDTQYF	TGTGCCAGCCGCAGCGGGGGCCAGTATAGCACAGATACGCAGTATTTT
TRBV28	-	-	TRBJ1-5	CASSLSRLSNQPQHF	TGTGCCAGCAGTTTATCCAGACTTAGCAATCAGCCCCAGCATTTT
TRBV7-3	few	TRBD1	TRBJ2-4	CASSFAGGQGQNIQYF	TGTGCCAGCAGCTTTGCTGGGGGACAGGGGCAAAACATTCAGTACTTC
TRBV28	-	TRBD1	TRBJ2-1	CASSPSPGTGNHNEQFF	TGTGCCAGCAGTCCCAGTCCCGGGACAGGGAACCACAATGAGCAGTTCTTC
TRBV30	-	-	TRBJ2-7	CAWSVPWRGAYEQYF	TGTGCCTGGAGTGTACCATGGAGGGGGGCCTACGAGCAGTACTTC
TRBV6-1	once	-	TRBJ2-1	CASSERPGQQFF	TGTGCCAGCAGTGAGCGACCCGGTCAGCAGTTCTTC
TRBV19	few	-	TRBJ1-5	CASSNPQQGNNQPQHF	TGTGCCAGTAGTAACCCCCAGCAGGGGAACAATCAGCCCCAGCATTTT
TRBV25-1	-	TRBD1	TRBJ2-2	CASSAIPWDRGGTGELFF	TGTGCCAGCAGTGCGATCCCATGGGACAGGGGAGGCACCGGGGAGCTGTTTTTT
TRBV6-1	-	TRBD1	TRBJ1-5	CASSVQGTGNQPQHF	TGTGCCAGCAGCGTACAGGGGACGGGCAATCAGCCCCAGCATTTT
TRBV6-5	-	-	TRBJ1-2	CASSYSTTTGGYTF	TGTGCCAGCAGTTACTCGACTACGACAGGAGGCTACACCTTC
TRBV11-1	-	-	TRBJ1-4	CASSQVQGSANEKLFF	TGTGCCAGCAGCCAAGTCCAGGGATCGGCTAATGAAAAACTGTTTTTT
TRBV27	-	-	TRBJ1-5	CASSLYYNQPQHF	TGTGCCAGCAGTTTATACTATAATCAGCCCCAGCATTTT
TRBV11-2	once	TRBD2	TRBJ2-7	CASSLGGLDYEQYF	TGTGCCAGCAGCTTAGGGGGACTAGACTACGAGCAGTACTTC
TRBV5-1	once	-	TRBJ1-1	CASSLGVLNTEAFF	TGCGCCAGCAGCTTGGGAGTGCTGAACACTGAAGCTTTCTTT
TRBV27	-	-	TRBJ2-5	CASSLSTLIETQYF	TGTGCCAGCAGTTTATCGACATTGATCGAGACCCAGTACTTC
TRBV7-9	few	-	TRBJ2-3	CASSFLEFPGDTQYF	TGTGCCAGCAGCTTCCTGGAGTTCCCCGGAGATACGCAGTATTTT
TRBV5-1	-	-	TRBJ1-5	CASSSKMDPWVGVNQPQHF	TGCGCCAGCAGCTCAAAAATGGACCCTTGGGTGGGGGTCAATCAGCCCCAGCATTTT
TRBV5-1	-	-	TRBJ2-5	CASSSPDRRGKTQYF	TGCGCCAGCAGCTCCCCGGACAGGAGGGGCAAGACCCAGTACTTC
TRBV4-2	once	-	TRBJ1-1	CATSRRNTEAFF	TGTGCCACCAGCAGACGGAACACTGAAGCTTTCTTT